One sample yielded the 10 T cell receptor beta chains listed below, sequenced in a study of T cells in Graves' hyperthyroidism and ophthalmopathy. Authors of the study amplified TCR beta CDR3 regions from RNA transcripts. First-round RT-PCR with HTBI primers amplified the TCR CDR3 region. TCRdb re-analysed the multiplex PCR reads in MiXCR, keeping a single row per CDR3 protein. The table includes about 130,000 distinct CDR3 sequences, 22% detected once. Sequencing used blood. These receptors were taken from a woman in her 50s with Graves' hyperthyroidism that later progressed to Graves' ophthalmopathy.

In this sample, this clonotype turned up many times. The genes are TRBV6-1 and TRBJ2-3; TRBD2 aligns across 8 bases. Germline CDR1 and CDR2: MNHNS and SASEGT. V shed 5 bases, J shed 0 bases, and the junction held 4 bases outside the gene matches. The CDR3 runs to 15 residues. CDR3 DNA: TGTGCCAGCAGTCCCGGACTAGCTAGCACAGATACGCAGTATTTT. Translation gives CASSPGLASTDTQYF.

The rearrangement links TRBV13 to TRBJ2-7; TRBD2 agrees at 14 bases. This CDR3 contains 18 residues. Germline V CDR1 and CDR2: PRHDT, FYEKMQ (reference sequence). The J segment lost 1 base and the V segment lost 5 bases, leaving 10 bases of the junction unmatched. This CDR3 is CASSQRGLAGVGSYEQYF. The DNA for the CDR3 is TGTGCCAGCAGCCAACGGGGACTAGCGGGAGTGGGTTCCTACGAGCAGTACTTC.

The chain uses TRBV18 and TRBJ2-4; TRBD1 matches at 12 bases. Germline loops: CDR1 KGHSH, CDR2 LQKENI. This CDR3 spans 19 amino acids. Unmatched junction bases numbered 8, after V lost 2 bases and J lost 0 bases. The CDR3 is CASSPLGTGGVQAKNIQYF. The DNA for the CDR3 is TGTGCCAGCTCACCATTAGGGACAGGGGGCGTCCAAGCCAAAAACATTCAGTACTTC.

In nucleotides, the CDR3 is TGTGCCAGCAGCCGGATGAGAGGGAATTACGAGCAGTACTTC. Protein: CASSRMRGNYEQYF. V and J are TRBV7-2 and TRBJ2-7; D may be TRBD2 (5 bases). The germline V gene encodes CDR1 SGHTA and CDR2 FQGNSA. The length of the CDR3 is 14 residues. The germline V and J ends were trimmed by 5 bases and 4 bases, with 15 bases remaining between them. The whole variable domain, filled in from reference TRBV7-2 and TRBJ2-7, reads GAGVSQSPSNKVTEKGKDVELRCDPISGHTALYWYRQSLGQGLEFLIYFQGNSAPDKSGLPSDRFSAERTGGSVSTLTIQRTQQEDSAVYLCASSRMRGNYEQYFGPGTRLTVT.

This clonotype was observed at least ten times. This rearrangement joins TRBV30 to TRBJ2-3; 7 bases map to TRBD2. The CDR3 loop spans 14 amino acids. Germline lookup yields CDR1 GTSNPN and CDR2 SVGIG (reference sequence). The J segment lost 5 bases and the V segment lost 0 bases, leaving 5 bases of the junction unmatched. The CDR3 here is CAWSVKGGLDTQYF. The CDR3 coding sequence is TGTGCCTGGAGTGTAAAGGGAGGGCTAGATACGCAGTATTTT.

V is TRBV13 and J is TRBJ2-3; D unclear. CDR3 length equals 13 residues. Germline assignment: CDR1 PRHDT and CDR2 FYEKMQ (reference sequence). V lost 3 bases and J 0 bases, leaving 4 bases between the germline ends. CDR3 sequence: CASSFSSTDTQYF. The CDR3 DNA follows: TGTGCCAGCAGCTTTTCTAGCACAGATACGCAGTATTTT.

This clonotype was picked up many times. The rearrangement joins TRBV29-1 to TRBJ2-7; D remains unclear. Deletions cut 5 bases from V and 2 bases from J, with 7 bases between. The germline CDR1 and CDR2 sequences are SQVTM and ANQGSEA. This CDR3 contains 11 residues. CDR3: CSVNNAYEQYF. The CDR3 region has the DNA TGCAGCGTTAACAACGCCTACGAGCAGTACTTC.

There are many counts of this clonotype. The genes are TRBV20-1 and TRBJ1-4, with unresolved D. Trimming pared 3 bases from V and 7 bases from J, leaving 12 bases between. Germline assignment: CDR1 DFQATT and CDR2 SNEGSKA (reference sequence). The CDR3 runs to 13 residues. CDR3 sequence (DNA): TGCAGTGCTAGTCTTCATAAAGGTGAAAAACTGTTTTTT. As protein: CSASLHKGEKLFF.

This clonotype showed up many times. The rearrangement joins TRBV10-3 to TRBJ2-7, with 11 bases lining up with TRBD2. This CDR3 has 15 residues. V gave up 3 bases and J gave up 4 bases; unmatched junction bases: 5. From germline, CDR1 is ENHRY and CDR2 SYGVKD. The CDR3, as DNA: TGTGCCATCAGTGATCTAACTAGCGGGAGTTACGAGCAGTACTTC. It codes for CAISDLTSGSYEQYF.

This chain links TRBV18 with TRBJ1-5; D perhaps matches TRBD1 (5 bases). V shed 3 bases and J shed 3 bases, with 9 bases lying between them. The CDR3 consists of 14 residues. Germline V gives CDR1 KGHSH, CDR2 LQKENI. CDR3 DNA sequence: TGTGCCAGCTCACCGGGACTGACCAATCAGCCCCAGCATTTT. As protein: CASSPGLTNQPQHF.